Sequencing of this T cell receptor (beta chain) was carried out in a study of blood T cell repertoires in COVID-19. The wider study: Specimens from acute and convalescent COVID-19 originated in the United States, Italy and Spain. The cDNA or gDNA used as material had been derived from T cells, B-cell-depleted T cells, or PBMCs.

To note about this clone: One end of the junction fails to match germline, which may point to a read error.

In the study's own analysis: Scientists estimated how many nucleated cells there were by amplifying reference gene primers. Clones were sequenced by immunoSEQ multiplex PCR, and TCRdb holds only the in-frame ones, with some missing. V and J calls and clone size follow that table, whereas D and trimming were derived from the DNA. Seen here are approximately 300,000 clones, 90% observed once, and the top ten hold around 0.97%. The CDR3 loop spans 14 amino acids. Germline values: CDR1 SSHAT, CDR2 FNYEAQ (reference sequence). The TCR was taken from a woman between 40 and 50 years old with COVID-19, enrolled during active disease. What was sequenced was peripheral blood. The chain carries TRBV7-7 and TRBJ2-2, with 8 nucleotides matching TRBD2. The CDR3 loop is CASSLASGTGELFF. The CDR3 bases are TGTGCTAGCAGCTTAGCTAGCGGGACCGGGGAGCTGTTTTTT.